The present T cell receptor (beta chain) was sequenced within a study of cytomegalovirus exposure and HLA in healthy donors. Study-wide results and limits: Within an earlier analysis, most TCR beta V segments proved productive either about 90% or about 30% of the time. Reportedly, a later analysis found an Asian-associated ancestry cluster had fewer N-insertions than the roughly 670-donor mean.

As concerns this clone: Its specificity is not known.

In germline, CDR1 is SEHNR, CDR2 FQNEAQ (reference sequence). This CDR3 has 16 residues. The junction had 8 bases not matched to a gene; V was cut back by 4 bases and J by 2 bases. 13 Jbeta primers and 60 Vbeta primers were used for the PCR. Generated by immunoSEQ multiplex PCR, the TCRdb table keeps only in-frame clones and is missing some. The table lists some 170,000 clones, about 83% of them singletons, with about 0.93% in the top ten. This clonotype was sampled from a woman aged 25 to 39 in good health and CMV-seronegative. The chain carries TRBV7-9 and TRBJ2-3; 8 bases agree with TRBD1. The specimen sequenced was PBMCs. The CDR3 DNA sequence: TGTGCCAGCAGCTCCCAGGGGGCCCTTATCACAGATACGCAGTATTTT. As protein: CASSSQGALITDTQYF.